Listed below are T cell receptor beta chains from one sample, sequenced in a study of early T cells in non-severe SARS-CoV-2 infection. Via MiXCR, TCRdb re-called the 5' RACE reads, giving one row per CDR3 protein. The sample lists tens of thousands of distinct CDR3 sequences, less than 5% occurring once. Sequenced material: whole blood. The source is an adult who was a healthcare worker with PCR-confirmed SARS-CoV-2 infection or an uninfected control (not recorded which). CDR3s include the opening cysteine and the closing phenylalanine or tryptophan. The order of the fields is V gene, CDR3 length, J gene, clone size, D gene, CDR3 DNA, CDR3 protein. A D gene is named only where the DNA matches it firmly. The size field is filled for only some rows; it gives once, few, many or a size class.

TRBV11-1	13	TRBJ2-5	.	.	TGTGCCAGCAGTCGGATACTTGGGGAGACCCAGTACTTC	CASSRILGETQYF
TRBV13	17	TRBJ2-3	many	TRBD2	TGTGCCAGCAGCTTAAATCGAGGACTAGCTCTATTAGATACGCAGTATTTT	CASSLNRGLALLDTQYF
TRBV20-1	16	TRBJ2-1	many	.	TGCAGTGCTATCCCTTTACGGGGGGCCCCCCGTTCCGAGCAGTTCTTC	CSAIPLRGAPRSEQFF
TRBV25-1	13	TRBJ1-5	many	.	TGTGCCAGCAGACAGGGAAGCGATCAGCCCCAGCATTTT	CASRQGSDQPQHF
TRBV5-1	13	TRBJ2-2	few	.	TGCGCCAGCAGCTTGGTTTTCCCCGGGGAGCTGTTTTTT	CASSLVFPGELFF
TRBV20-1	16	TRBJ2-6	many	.	TGCAGTGCTAGAGCCCAGGGACCCTCTGGGGCCAACGTCCTGACTTTC	CSARAQGPSGANVLTF
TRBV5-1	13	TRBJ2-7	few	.	TGCGCCAGCAGCTTGGACCTGTCCTACGAGCAGTACTTC	CASSLDLSYEQYF
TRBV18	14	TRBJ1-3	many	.	TGTGCCAGCTCACCCGCCGCAGGGGGAAACACCATATATTTT	CASSPAAGGNTIYF
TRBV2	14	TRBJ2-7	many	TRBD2	TGTGCCAGCAGGTCCCTAGCGGACCCCTACGAGCAGTACTTC	CASRSLADPYEQYF
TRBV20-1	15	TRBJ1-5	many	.	TGCAGTGCCGAGGGACACGCCTCATGGGGTCAGCCCCAGCATTTT	CSAEGHASWGQPQHF
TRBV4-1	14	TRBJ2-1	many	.	TGCGCCAGCAGCCAAGTCGGGACTTTCAATGAGCAGTTCTTC	CASSQVGTFNEQFF
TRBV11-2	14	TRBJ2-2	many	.	TGTGCCAGCAGCTTAGTTCCAAACACCGGGGAGCTGTTTTTT	CASSLVPNTGELFF
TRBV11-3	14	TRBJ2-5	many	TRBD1	TGTGCCAGCAGCTTCGCAGGGGGCGGAGAGACCCAGTACTTC	CASSFAGGGETQYF
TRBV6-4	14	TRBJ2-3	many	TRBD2	TGTGCCAGCAGTTACAGCGGGGGTACAGATACGCAGTATTTT	CASSYSGGTDTQYF
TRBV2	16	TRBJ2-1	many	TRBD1	TGTGCCAGCAGTGAAGCGCTTCGGCAGGGGGCCCTTACAATGAGCTTC	CASSEALRQGALTMSF
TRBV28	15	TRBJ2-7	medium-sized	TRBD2	TGTGCCAGCAGTTCTACACTAGGACTAGCGGTCGAGCAGTACTTC	CASSSTLGLAVEQYF
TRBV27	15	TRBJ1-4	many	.	TGTGCCAGCAGTTTTACGTGGCAGTCGAATGAAAAACTGTTTTTT	CASSFTWQSNEKLFF
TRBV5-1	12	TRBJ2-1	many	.	TGCGCCAGCAGACGGGAGAACAATGAGCAGTTCTTC	CASRRENNEQFF
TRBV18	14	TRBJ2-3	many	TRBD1	TGTGCCAGCTCACCCGGGACAGTTGAATCGACGCAGTATTTT	CASSPGTVESTQYF
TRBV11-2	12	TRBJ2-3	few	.	TGTGCCAGCGGGTTGGGGGGCTCGGCGCAGTATTTT	CASGLGGSAQYF
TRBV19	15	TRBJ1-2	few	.	TGTGCCAGTAGTATCCACTTTTCGCAGGCCTATGGCTACACCTTC	CASSIHFSQAYGYTF
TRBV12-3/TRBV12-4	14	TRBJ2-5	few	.	TGTGCCAGCAGTTTAAAGGGTACGGGGGAGACCCAGTACTTC	CASSLKGTGETQYF
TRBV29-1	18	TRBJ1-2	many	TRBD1	TGCAGCGTCTTGAGTGGATTCGGGACAGGTGAAGCTAACTATGGCTACACCTTC	CSVLSGFGTGEANYGYTF
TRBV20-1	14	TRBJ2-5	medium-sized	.	TGCAGTGCTAGAGGGTATGGGGAAGGAGAGACCCAGTACTTC	CSARGYGEGETQYF
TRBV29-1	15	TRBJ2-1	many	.	TGCAGCGTTGAAGGCCCCAGCGGTTCCTACAATGAGCAGTTCTTC	CSVEGPSGSYNEQFF
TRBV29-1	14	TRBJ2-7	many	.	TGCAGCGTTGAAAAGCGGCAGAGACCCTACGAGCAGTACTTC	CSVEKRQRPYEQYF
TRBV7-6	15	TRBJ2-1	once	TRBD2	TGTGCCAGCAGCTCATCTAGCGGGAGGGCTAATGAGCAGTTCTTC	CASSSSSGRANEQFF
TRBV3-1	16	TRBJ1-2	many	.	TGTGCCAGCAGCCAAGATATCAAACAACCCTTGCGGGGCTACACCTTC	CASSQDIKQPLRGYTF
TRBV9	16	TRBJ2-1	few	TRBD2	TGTGCCAGCAGCGTATCAGCGGGAGGGCAGGGGAATGAGCAGTTCTTC	CASSVSAGGQGNEQFF
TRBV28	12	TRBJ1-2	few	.	TGTGCCCTGGGCAGGGGAACAGGTGGCTACACCTTC	CALGRGTGGYTF
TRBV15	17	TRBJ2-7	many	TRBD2	TGTGCCACCAGCAGAGATTGGGCGGGAGCAACCTACGAGGAGCAGTACTTC	CATSRDWAGATYEEQYF
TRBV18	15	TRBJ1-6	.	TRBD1	TGTGCCAGCTCACTATCCGGGACAGTTAATTCACCCCTCCACTTT	CASSLSGTVNSPLHF
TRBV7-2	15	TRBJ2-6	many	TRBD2	TGTGCCAGCCGGAATGGGGGGGCTGGGGCCAACGTCCTGACTTTC	CASRNGGAGANVLTF
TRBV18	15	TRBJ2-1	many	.	TGTGCCAGCTCACCGAGGAGGAGCTCCTACAATGAGCAGTTCTTC	CASSPRRSSYNEQFF
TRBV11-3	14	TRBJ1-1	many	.	TGTGCCAGCAGCTTAGAGGGGCCGGGAACTGAAGCTTTCTTT	CASSLEGPGTEAFF
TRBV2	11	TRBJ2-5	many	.	TGTGCCAGCAGTGTTGAGGAGACCCAGTACTTC	CASSVEETQYF
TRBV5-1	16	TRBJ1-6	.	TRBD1	TGCGCCAGCAGCTTGGGACAGGGAATCGTTAATTCACCCCTCCACTTT	CASSLGQGIVNSPLHF
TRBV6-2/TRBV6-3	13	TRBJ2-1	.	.	TGTGCCAGCATCGAGAGGGAATACGATGAGCAGTTCTTC	CASIEREYDEQFF
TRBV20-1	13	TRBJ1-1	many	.	TGCAGTTCCTTAGGGGGGGCCGGCACTGAAGCTTTCTTT	CSSLGGAGTEAFF
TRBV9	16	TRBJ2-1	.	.	TGTGCCAGCAGCGTACGGGTACTAGTTCCCTACAATGAGCAGTTCTTC	CASSVRVLVPYNEQFF
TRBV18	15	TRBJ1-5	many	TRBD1	TGTGCCAGCTCACCCCCTGGACAGGGGATTCAGCCCCAGCATTTT	CASSPPGQGIQPQHF
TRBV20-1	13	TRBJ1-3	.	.	TGCAGTGCCGGGACCTTCTCTGGAAACACCATATATTTT	CSAGTFSGNTIYF
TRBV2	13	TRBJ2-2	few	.	TGTGCCAGCAGTGAGGTACTGCACGGGGAGCTGTTTTTT	CASSEVLHGELFF
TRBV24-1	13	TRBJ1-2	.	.	TGTGCCACCAGTGATTTGGACAGCCATGGCTACACCTTC	CATSDLDSHGYTF
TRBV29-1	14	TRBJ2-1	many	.	TGCAGCGTTCAAGGTGGGAGCTCCTACAATGAGCAGTTCTTC	CSVQGGSSYNEQFF
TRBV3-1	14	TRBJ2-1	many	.	TGTGCCAGCAGCCTAATCGGACGAGACAATGAGCAGTTCTTC	CASSLIGRDNEQFF
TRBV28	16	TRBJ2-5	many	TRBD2	TGTGCCAGCAGTTTGTTTAGCGGGGGGGGCCAAGAGACCCAGTACTTC	CASSLFSGGGQETQYF